This T cell receptor beta chain was found in a study of cytotoxic CD8 clonotypes in ibrutinib-treated CLL. As for the study in general: By median approximately 63 months, about 12 had progressed and approximately 15 stayed remitted; responses had been 2 complete and about 25 partial.

V dropped 6 bases and J dropped 7; count of bases not matched to a gene: 3. The germline V gene has CDR1 DFQATT and CDR2 SNEGSKA (reference sequence). The CDR3 length is 10 residues. A word on this clone: The antigen is unknown.

Study-level results: Sampling of sustained-remission and progressing patients occurred at differing times. The study found clonality rose at ibrutinib response, then fell toward baseline at progression.

Genomic DNA in a quantity of 2 to 2.5 micrograms was derived from cryopreserved PBMCs for TCR beta libraries. Libraries were prepared by immunoSEQ multiplex PCR; TCRdb keeps only in-frame clonotypes and omits some of them. The sample includes 190,000 or so clones, around 72% of them seen just once. This sequence originates from a human donor with chronic lymphocytic leukemia. The sequences come from PBMCs, collected after 24 months of ibrutinib treatment. The rearrangement joins TRBV20-1 to TRBJ2-7; 7 positions agree with TRBD1. CDR3 DNA: TGCAGTGCACAGGGGCGGGAGCAGTACTTC. Protein product: CSAQGREQYF.